Below, 19 T cell receptor beta chains from the same sample are listed, as sequenced in a study of technical replicates of blood from a few donors. TCRdb's copy holds only in-frame clones and misses some; the assay was immunoSEQ multiplex PCR. The table has about 88,000 clones, approximately 94% seen once; the top ten hold about 0.26%. Sequencing was performed on T cells isolated from PBMCs. The source of these receptors is a human donor in good health.

The chain uses TRBV6-5 and TRBJ2-7; D is unresolved. CDR1 is MNHEY and CDR2 is SVGAGI in the germline V gene. Trimming cost V 0 bases and J 2 bases, with 8 bases left between them. This CDR3 has 14 amino acids. CDR3 nucleotides: TGTGCCAGCAGTTACTCTCCCTTAGCCTACGAGCAGTACTTC. It encodes CASSYSPLAYEQYF.

The chain links TRBV5-1 to TRBJ1-1; TRBD1 is a possible D gene (6 bases). Looked up from germline, CDR1 is SGHRS and CDR2 is YFSETQ. This CDR3 contains 15 residues. Trimming pared 2 bases from V and 5 bases from J, leaving 16 bases between. Here the CDR3 DNA reads TGCGCCAGCAGCTTAACGGACAGTCAGCGAACTGAAGCTTTCTTT. Its translation: CASSLTDSQRTEAFF.

CDR3 DNA sequence: TGTGCCAGCAGCTTCATAGCGGGAGAAGGTACAGATACGCAGTATTTT. This encodes CASSFIAGEGTDTQYF. This sequence joins TRBV5-4 and TRBJ2-3; 9 nucleotides align to TRBD2. Germline CDR1 SGHNT, CDR2 YYREEE (reference sequence). With V trimmed by 2 bases and J by 3 bases, 7 bases remained unmatched. The CDR3 runs 16 residues.

This sequence joins TRBV4-2 and TRBJ2-2; TRBD2 agrees at 14 bases. Losses at the gene ends were 5 bases for V and 5 bases for J; bases not matched to a gene: 13. Germline lookup yields CDR1 LGHNA and CDR2 YNFKEQ. The CDR3 consists of 19 residues. CDR3 coding DNA: TGTGCCAGCAGCTCCGCCGGGACTAGCGGGAGTAGTTGGACCGGGGAGCTGTTTTTT. Residues: CASSSAGTSGSSWTGELFF.

This chain joins TRBV4-1 and TRBJ2-3; 7 bases align to TRBD1. Trimming took 3 bases from V and 2 from J; bases not matched to a gene: 5. This CDR3 is 15 amino acids long. CDR1 is MGHRA, CDR2 YSYEKL, per germline. CDR3 DNA sequence: TGCGCCAGCAGCCAGTATGGACAGGCCACAGATACGCAGTATTTT. It specifies CASSQYGQATDTQYF.

V usage is TRBV11-2 and J usage is TRBJ2-2, with TRBD2 matching 12 bases. The CDR3 extends over 16 amino acids. The V segment lost 10 bases and the J segment 3 bases; nucleotides outside the gene matches: 9. Germline V gives CDR1 SGHAT, CDR2 FQNNGV. The DNA of the CDR3 is TGTGCCACGCAAGGACTAGCGGGAAGATACACCGGGGAGCTGTTTTTT. This codes for CATQGLAGRYTGELFF.

The V call is TRBV5-4, the J call TRBJ2-5; 8 nucleotides agree with TRBD2. This CDR3 has 15 residues. Germline V gives CDR1 SGHNT, CDR2 YYREEE (reference sequence). V lost 4 bases, J lost 5 bases, and 10 bases stayed unmatched. The DNA of the CDR3 is TGTGCCAGCAGCGAATCGGGGGGGCCGAGGGAGACCCAGTACTTC. Translation: CASSESGGPRETQYF.

This clone was observed once. The chain is built from TRBV10-1 and TRBJ2-1, with 10 bases aligning to TRBD1. Germline V gene data show CDR1 as WNHNN and CDR2 as SYGVQD (reference sequence). The ends lost 0 bases at V and 3 bases at J; junction bases unmatched: 2. This CDR3 is 16 amino acids long. CDR3 bases: TGCGCCAGCAGTGAGTCGAGGGACAGGGGCTACAATGAGCAGTTCTTC. Its protein product is CASSESRDRGYNEQFF.

The chain carries TRBV5-1 and TRBJ2-1; TRBD1 aligns across 7 bases. The CDR3 sequence is 17 residues long. V shed 0 bases and J 4 bases; nucleotides not matched to a gene: 10. Looked up from germline, CDR1 is SGHRS and CDR2 is YFSETQ. The CDR3 nucleotides read TGCGCCAGCAGCTTGGTGACCGGGACAGATTATTACAATGAGCAGTTCTTC. Protein sequence: CASSLVTGTDYYNEQFF.

The V and J genes are TRBV6-6 and TRBJ1-1; 7 nucleotides line up with TRBD1. Germline values: CDR1 MNHNY, CDR2 SVGAGI (reference sequence). CDR3 size: 14 residues. The V gene end was trimmed by 5 bases and the J gene end by 7 bases; junction bases not matched to a gene: 10. The CDR3 DNA sequence: TGTGCCAGCAGTCACGGACAGGCGGGAAATGAAGCTTTCTTT. Translation gives CASSHGQAGNEAFF.

The rearrangement uses TRBV4-1 and TRBJ1-3; D perhaps matches TRBD1 (5 bases). The V and J ends lost 4 bases and 2 bases respectively, with 9 bases between them. CDR1 and CDR2 (germline): MGHRA, YSYEKL. The CDR3 is 14 amino acids. CDR3 region: CASSLYRTGNTIYF. For the CDR3, the DNA is TGCGCCAGCAGCCTTTACAGGACTGGAAACACCATATATTTT.

The V call is TRBV15, the J call TRBJ1-5; the match to TRBD1 covers 12 bases. Germline trimming cut 5 bases from V and 11 bases from J; bases unmatched to any gene: 4. CDR3 length: 13 amino acids. Germline-derived CDR1 and CDR2 are LNHNV and YYDKDF (reference sequence). The CDR3 reads CATSGTGGEAQHF. The DNA of the CDR3 is TGTGCCACCAGCGGGACAGGGGGCGAGGCCCAGCATTTT.

This chain joins TRBV19 and TRBJ1-2; TRBD1 agrees at 9 bases. The CDR3 sequence is 14 residues long. Germline lookup yields CDR1 LNHDA and CDR2 SQIVND (reference sequence). V dropped 4 bases and J dropped 4; count of bases not matched to a gene: 4. The CDR3 DNA is TGTGCCAGTAGTACAGGGACAGGGAGCTATGGCTACACCTTC. Its protein product is CASSTGTGSYGYTF. Full variable domain (rest looked up from reference TRBV19 and TRBJ1-2): DGGITQSPKYLFRKEGQNVTLSCEQNLNHDAMYWYRQDPGQGLRLIYYSQIVNDFQKGDIAEGYSVSREKKESFPLTVTSAQKNPTAFYLCASSTGTGSYGYTFGSGTRLTVV.

The chain is built from TRBV11-2 and TRBJ2-1; D possibly corresponds to TRBD2 (5 bases). Trimming cost V 2 bases and J 5 bases, with 13 bases left between them. The CDR3 covers 15 residues. Germline values: CDR1 SGHAT, CDR2 FQNNGV. The CDR3 coding sequence is TGTGCCAGCAGCTTACCTGGGAGTTTCCACAATGAGCAGTTCTTC. As protein: CASSLPGSFHNEQFF.

The V call is TRBV27, the J call TRBJ1-2; D not certain. The V end was cut by 6 bases, the J end by 2 bases, with 19 bases between. Per the germline V gene, CDR1 is MNHEY and CDR2 is SMNVEV (reference sequence). The CDR3 length is 16 residues. CDR3 DNA: TGTGCCAGCAGGTATAAAGTCAGCGGGCGGAACTATGGCTACACCTTC. This translates into CASRYKVSGRNYGYTF.

This clone was seen only once. V usage is TRBV4-1 and J usage is TRBJ2-5; D perhaps matches TRBD1 (6 bases). Trimming stripped 6 bases from V and 2 bases from J, with 16 bases between. In germline, CDR1 is MGHRA, CDR2 YSYEKL. The length of the CDR3 is 15 residues. The DNA of the CDR3 is TGCGCCAGCAGTAGGACCGGGACAAGACAAGAGACCCAGTACTTC. Its translation is CASSRTGTRQETQYF.

This clone was seen a single time. The gene calls are TRBV6-1 and TRBJ2-3; tentatively, D is TRBD2 (7 bases). The CDR3 runs 15 residues. Germline loops: CDR1 MNHNS, CDR2 SASEGT. Trimming stripped 5 bases from V and 2 bases from J, with 14 bases between. CDR3 region: CASSLGGGFTDTQYF. CDR3 coding DNA: TGTGCCAGCAGTCTGGGGGGGGGCTTCACAGATACGCAGTATTTT.

The chain couples TRBV27 to TRBJ2-7, with D perhaps TRBD2 (5 bases). V lost 0 bases and J 2 bases, leaving 17 bases between the germline ends. The length of the CDR3 is 17 residues. CDR1 MNHEY and CDR2 SMNVEV come from the germline V gene (reference sequence). CDR3 amino acids: CASSLSGVRAYAYEQYF. DNA of the CDR3: TGTGCCAGCAGTTTATCGGGAGTTCGGGCCTACGCCTACGAGCAGTACTTC.

This chain joins TRBV5-8 and TRBJ1-2, with a weak D call TRBD1 (6 bases). V lost 4 bases and J 6 bases, leaving 10 bases between the germline ends. Germline lookup yields CDR1 SGHTS and CDR2 YDEGEE. This CDR3 is built from 12 residues. In nucleotides, the CDR3 is TGTGCCAGCAGCCCAAGGACAGATGGCTACACCTTC. Translated, it gives CASSPRTDGYTF.